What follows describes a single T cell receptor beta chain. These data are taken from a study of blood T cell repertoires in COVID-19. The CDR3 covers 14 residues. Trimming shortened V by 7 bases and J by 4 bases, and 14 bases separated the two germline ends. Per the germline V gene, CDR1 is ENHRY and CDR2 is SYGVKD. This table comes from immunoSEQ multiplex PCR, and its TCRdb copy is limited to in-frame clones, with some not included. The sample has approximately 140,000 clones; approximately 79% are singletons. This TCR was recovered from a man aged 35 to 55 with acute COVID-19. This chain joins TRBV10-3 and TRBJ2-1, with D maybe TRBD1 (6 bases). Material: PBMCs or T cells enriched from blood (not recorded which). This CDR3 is CAIMGAGRYNEQFF. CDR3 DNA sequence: TGTGCCATCATGGGGGCAGGAAGGTACAATGAGCAGTTCTTC.